Below, 8 T cell receptor beta chains from the same sample are listed, as sequenced in a study of radiotherapy plus CTLA-4 blockade in lung cancer (dated by TCRdb to the late 2010s). Library preparation employed the immunoSEQ multiplex PCR assay. TCRdb obtained this table from immuneACCESS and retained in-frame rearrangements with V and J assigned. These tables miss some clones; where compared with another copy, unresolved V genes account for less than half of the shortfall, and the remainder is unexplained. The sample includes about 32,000 clones, with roughly 70% observed a single time. The ten largest account for around 4% of the sample. Sequences were derived from peripheral blood, sampled from a patient treated with radiotherapy plus ipilimumab. These TCRs come from a human donor with non-small cell lung cancer who had stable disease on radiotherapy plus ipilimumab.

This rearrangement joins TRBV11-2 to TRBJ1-2; 8 nucleotides align to TRBD1. Per the germline V gene, CDR1 is SGHAT and CDR2 is FQNNGV. The V and J ends lost 0 bases and 9 bases, in that order; junction bases with no gene match: 6. CDR3 size: 14 residues. CDR3 sequence reads: CASSLERTGPSYTF. The CDR3, as DNA: TGTGCCAGCAGCTTAGAGAGGACAGGGCCCAGCTACACCTTC. The full variable domain, in which reference TRBV11-2 and TRBJ1-2 provide the parts outside the CDR3, is EAGVAQSPRYKIIEKRQSVAFWCNPISGHATLYWYQQILGQGPKLLIQFQNNGVVDDSQLPKDRFSAERLKGVDSTLKIQPAKLEDSAVYLCASSLERTGPSYTFGSGTRLTVV.

This clone came up a few times. This chain connects TRBV7-2 to TRBJ2-6; no clear D gene. Per germline, CDR1 SGHTA and CDR2 FQGNSA. The V end was cut by 6 bases, the J end by 4 bases, with 4 bases between. The CDR3 sequence is 12 residues long. CDR3 protein: CASRAGANVLTF. The CDR3 nucleotides are TGTGCCAGCAGGGCCGGGGCCAACGTCCTGACTTTC.

V usage is TRBV27 and J usage is TRBJ2-7; D is undetermined. Germline-derived CDR1 and CDR2 are MNHEY and SMNVEV (reference sequence). The CDR3 extends over 14 amino acids. Trimming took 7 bases from V and 1 from J, leaving 14 bases between them. The CDR3 region has the DNA TGTGCCAGCATGGTGACATGGCGTTCCTACGAGCAGTACTTC. This translates into CASMVTWRSYEQYF.

V and J are TRBV20-1 and TRBJ2-5, with D unresolved. The CDR3 extends over 11 amino acids. Germline loops: CDR1 DFQATT, CDR2 SNEGSKA (reference sequence). The V end lost 1 base, the J end lost 5 bases, and 5 bases lay between the germline ends. The CDR3 protein is CSARVGETQYF. The CDR3 bases are TGCAGTGCTAGAGTAGGGGAGACCCAGTACTTC.

The chain uses TRBV10-3 and TRBJ2-5; 8 bases match TRBD1. Matching the DNA end better, TRBJ2-7 makes the J call doubtful. Germline CDR1 ENHRY, CDR2 SYGVKD. The length of the CDR3 is 16 residues. The CDR3 sequence: CAISDLSRDRTYEQYF. The CDR3 nucleotides are TGTGCCATCAGTGATCTCTCCCGGGACAGGACCTACGAGCAGTACTTC.

This sequence joins TRBV23-1 and TRBJ2-2, with 10 bases lining up with TRBD1. TRBV23-1 is an ORF, and what it does is uncertain. The V segment lost 0 bases and the J segment 2 bases; nucleotides outside the gene matches: 3. The CDR3 loop spans 17 amino acids. The CDR3 nucleotides read TGCGCCAGCAGTCAATCGGACAGGGGGTACAACACCGGGGAGCTGTTTTTT. The encoded protein is CASSQSDRGYNTGELFF.

The J gene is TRBJ2-7, the V gene TRBV23-1; D not resolved. TRBV23-1 belongs to the ORF category, with a function that is uncertain. The CDR3 is made up of 15 amino acids. Trimming left V 8 bases short and J 3 bases short, with 20 bases between. The CDR3 DNA is TGCGCCAGCCCCAAACGAGAGCGAAAAGACTACGAGCAGTACTTC. Its protein product is CASPKRERKDYEQYF.

V gene TRBV5-4 combines with J gene TRBJ2-1, with D possibly matching TRBD1 (6 bases). The germline gives CDR1 SGHNT, CDR2 YYREEE (reference sequence). V lost 3 bases, J lost 3 bases, and 10 bases lay in between. This CDR3 has 14 amino acids. CDR3 protein: CASSYRDSYNEQFF. The CDR3 DNA sequence: TGTGCCAGCAGCTACAGGGATAGCTACAATGAGCAGTTCTTC.